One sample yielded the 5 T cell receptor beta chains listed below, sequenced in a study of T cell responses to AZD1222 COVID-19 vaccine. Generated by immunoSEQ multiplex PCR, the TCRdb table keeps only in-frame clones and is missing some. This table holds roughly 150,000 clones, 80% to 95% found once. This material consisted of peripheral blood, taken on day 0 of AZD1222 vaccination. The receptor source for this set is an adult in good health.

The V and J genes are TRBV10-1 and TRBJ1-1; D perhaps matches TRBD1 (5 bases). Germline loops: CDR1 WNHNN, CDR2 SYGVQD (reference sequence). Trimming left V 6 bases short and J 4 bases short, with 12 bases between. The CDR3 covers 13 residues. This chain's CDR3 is CASRSGVGTEAFF. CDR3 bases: TGCGCCAGCAGGTCGGGGGTGGGCACTGAAGCTTTCTTT.

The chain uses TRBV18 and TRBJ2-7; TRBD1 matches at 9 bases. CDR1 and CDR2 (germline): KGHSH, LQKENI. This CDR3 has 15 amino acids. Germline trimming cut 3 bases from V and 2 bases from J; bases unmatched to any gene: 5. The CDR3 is CASSPPGQGPYEQYF. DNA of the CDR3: TGTGCCAGCTCACCCCCGGGACAGGGTCCCTACGAGCAGTACTTC.

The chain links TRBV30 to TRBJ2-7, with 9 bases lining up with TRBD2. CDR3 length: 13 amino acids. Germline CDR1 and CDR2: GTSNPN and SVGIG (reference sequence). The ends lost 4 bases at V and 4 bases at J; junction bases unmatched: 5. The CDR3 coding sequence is TGTGCCTGGACTAGCGGGAAGGTATACGAGCAGTACTTC. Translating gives CAWTSGKVYEQYF.

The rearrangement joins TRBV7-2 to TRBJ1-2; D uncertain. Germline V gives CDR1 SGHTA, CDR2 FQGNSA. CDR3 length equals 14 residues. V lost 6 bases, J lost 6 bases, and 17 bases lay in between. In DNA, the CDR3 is TGTGCCAGCAGTTCCTTGGACGGCGGCAATGGCTACACCTTC. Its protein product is CASSSLDGGNGYTF.

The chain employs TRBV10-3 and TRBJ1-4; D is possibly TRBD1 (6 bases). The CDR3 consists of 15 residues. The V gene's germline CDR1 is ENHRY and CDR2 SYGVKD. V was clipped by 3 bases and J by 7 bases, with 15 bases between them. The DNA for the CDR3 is TGTGCCATCAGTGAATCAGGGGACTACCCTGAAAAACTGTTTTTT. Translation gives CAISESGDYPEKLFF.